In this sample, the clone carrying this T cell receptor beta chain turned up a few times. The sample originates from a study of neurological immune-mediated disorders. The length of the CDR3 is 17 residues. The V segment lost 5 bases and the J segment 0 bases; nucleotides outside the gene matches: 6. Germline V gives CDR1 SGHNT, CDR2 YENEEA. With 10-nucleotide random UMIs included, cDNA was synthesized by 5'RACE. TCRdb re-called the 5' RACE reads through MiXCR, storing one row per CDR3 protein. The sample shows more than 75,000 distinct CDR3 sequences, over 9% of them seen only once. The sample consisted of PBMCs. The receptor's source is a man aged 35 to 55 in good health. The genes are TRBV11-3 and TRBJ2-6; TRBD1 agrees at 8 bases. The CDR3 loop reads CASSPGQGSSGANVLTF. CDR3 coding DNA: TGTGCCAGCAGCCCAGGACAGGGTTCCTCTGGGGCCAACGTCCTGACTTTC.